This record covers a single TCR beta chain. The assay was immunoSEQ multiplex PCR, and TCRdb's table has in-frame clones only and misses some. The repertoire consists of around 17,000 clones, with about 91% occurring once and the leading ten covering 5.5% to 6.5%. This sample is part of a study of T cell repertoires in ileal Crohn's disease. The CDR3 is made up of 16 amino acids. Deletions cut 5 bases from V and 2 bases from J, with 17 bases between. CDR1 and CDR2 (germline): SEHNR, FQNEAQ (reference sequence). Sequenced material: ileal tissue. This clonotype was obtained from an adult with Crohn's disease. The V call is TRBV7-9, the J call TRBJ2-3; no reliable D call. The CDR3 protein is CASSPTRLRPTDTQYF. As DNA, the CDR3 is TGTGCCAGCAGCCCCACGCGGTTGCGTCCCACAGATACGCAGTATTTT.